This T cell receptor (beta chain) originates from a study of CD8 T cells in Susac syndrome. RNA amounts of about 0.5 to 1 ug underwent reverse transcription with random hexamers. One entry per CDR3 protein results from TCRdb running MiXCR on the immunoSEQ multiplex PCR reads. This table has some 97,000 distinct CDR3 sequences, approximately 95% appearing once. The study sequenced TCR beta in blood CD8+ and CD4+ T cells. This TCR was recovered from a human donor with Susac syndrome. Sequenced input: CD8+ T cells from PBMCs.

The CDR3 protein is CASRENDNSPLHF. The DNA for the CDR3 is TGCGCCAGCAGGGAGAATGATAATTCACCCCTCCACTTT. V gene TRBV5-1 combines with J gene TRBJ1-6; D not resolved. The germline V gene has CDR1 SGHRS and CDR2 YFSETQ. V was trimmed by 5 bases and J by 5 bases, leaving 8 bases between them. The CDR3 contains 13 residues.